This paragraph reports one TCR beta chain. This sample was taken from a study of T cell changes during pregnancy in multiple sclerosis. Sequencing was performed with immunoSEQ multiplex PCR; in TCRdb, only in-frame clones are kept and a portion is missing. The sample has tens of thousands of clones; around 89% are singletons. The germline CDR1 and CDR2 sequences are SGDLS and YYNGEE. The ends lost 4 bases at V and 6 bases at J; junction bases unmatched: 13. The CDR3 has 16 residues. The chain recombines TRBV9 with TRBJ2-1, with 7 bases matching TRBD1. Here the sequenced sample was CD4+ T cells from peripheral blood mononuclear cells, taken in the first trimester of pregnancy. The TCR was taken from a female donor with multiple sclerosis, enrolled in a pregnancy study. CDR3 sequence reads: CASSPFTDRAGNEQFF. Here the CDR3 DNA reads TGTGCCAGCAGCCCCTTCACCGACAGGGCAGGCAATGAGCAGTTCTTC.